This T cell receptor beta chain was captured by sequencing in a study of T-cell reconstitution after alpha-beta-depleted transplantation in children. Looked up from germline, CDR1 is SGHVS and CDR2 is FQNEAQ. This CDR3 comprises 15 residues. Trimming took 4 bases from V and 3 from J, leaving 16 bases between them. Unique molecular identifiers were incorporated into the prepared TCRbeta library. One entry per CDR3 protein, called by TCRdb with MiXCR from the PCR reads. The sample has more than 150,000 distinct CDR3 sequences; approximately 14% are singletons. At least ten counts were recorded for this clonotype.

The TCR comes from a human donor who donated a stem cell graft to a child with acute lymphoblastic leukemia. Sequencing was performed on PBMCs from the stem cell graft donor, taken from the stem cell graft. The rearrangement joins TRBV7-8 to TRBJ2-7; TRBD1 is a possible D gene (5 bases). The CDR3 DNA reads TGTGCCAGCAGCTCCCATTCGGGCAGGGACTACGAGCAGTACTTC. This codes for CASSSHSGRDYEQYF.